Listed below are T cell receptor beta chains from one sample, sequenced in a study of blood T cell repertoires in COVID-19. Only in-frame clones appear in the TCRdb table, and some are missing; sequencing was by immunoSEQ multiplex PCR. Of 150,000 to 250,000 clones in the sample, about 76% were seen once. The sequenced material came from peripheral blood. The receptors derive from a woman in her thirties or forties with COVID-19, enrolled during active disease. The CDR3 runs from the conserved cysteine through the conserved F or W. Each record gives: D gene, V gene, J gene, clone size, CDR3 DNA, CDR3 protein. D genes are given only for firm matches. Not every row has a clone size; where given, it reads once, few, many or a size class.

D gene: TRBD1
V gene: TRBV7-2
J gene: TRBJ1-5
clone size: NA
CDR3 DNA: TGTGCCAGCAGCTGGGAGACAGGGCGGAATCAGCCCCAGCATTTT
CDR3 protein: CASSWETGRNQPQHF

D gene: TRBD2
V gene: TRBV7-2
J gene: TRBJ2-2
clone size: NA
CDR3 DNA: TGTGCCAGCAGGCCCCCGGGACTAGCGTACACCGGGGAGCTGTTTTTT
CDR3 protein: CASRPPGLAYTGELFF

D gene: TRBD1
V gene: TRBV11-2
J gene: TRBJ2-7
clone size: NA
CDR3 DNA: TGTGCCAGCAGCTTATACCCGAGACAGGGGAGCGAGCAGTACTTC
CDR3 protein: CASSLYPRQGSEQYF

D gene: TRBD1
V gene: TRBV7-9
J gene: TRBJ1-6
clone size: NA
CDR3 DNA: TGTGCCAGCAGCCCGACGGGACAGGGGCCACCCCTCCACTTT
CDR3 protein: CASSPTGQGPPLHF

D gene: TRBD1
V gene: TRBV29-1
J gene: TRBJ1-2
clone size: NA
CDR3 DNA: TGCAGCGTTGAAGCCGGAAAACAGGGGGCGAGGTATGGCTACACCTTC
CDR3 protein: CSVEAGKQGARYGYTF

D gene: TRBD1
V gene: TRBV18
J gene: TRBJ2-1
clone size: once
CDR3 DNA: TGTGCCAGCTCACCAACGACAGGGTTAGGTGAGCAGTTCTTC
CDR3 protein: CASSPTTGLGEQFF

D gene: TRBD2
V gene: TRBV4-2
J gene: TRBJ2-3
clone size: NA
CDR3 DNA: TGTGCCAGCAGCCTAAAGACGTCTAGCGGGGGTGCCTCTAGCACAGATACGCAGTATTTT
CDR3 protein: CASSLKTSSGGASSTDTQYF

D gene: NA
V gene: TRBV20-1
J gene: TRBJ1-4
clone size: once
CDR3 DNA: TGCAGTGCTAGACGGGAAAAACTGTTTTTT
CDR3 protein: CSARREKLFF

D gene: NA
V gene: TRBV28
J gene: TRBJ1-5
clone size: NA
CDR3 DNA: TGTGCCAGCAGGCAAGGGGCAGCGAGGCAGCCCCAGCATTTT
CDR3 protein: CASRQGAARQPQHF

D gene: NA
V gene: TRBV4-2
J gene: TRBJ1-6
clone size: few
CDR3 DNA: TGTGCCAGCAGCCAAGCCCCATCGGCGGCAGCAAATTCACCCCTCCACTTT
CDR3 protein: CASSQAPSAAANSPLHF

D gene: TRBD2
V gene: TRBV30
J gene: TRBJ2-3
clone size: NA
CDR3 DNA: TGTGCCTGGAGTCGCGGGGGGATCACAGATACGCAGTATTTT
CDR3 protein: CAWSRGGITDTQYF

D gene: TRBD1
V gene: TRBV11-2
J gene: TRBJ1-2
clone size: NA
CDR3 DNA: TGTGCCAGCAGCCCCCCCCAGGGACAGGGGGTTAGTTATGGCTACACCTTC
CDR3 protein: CASSPPQGQGVSYGYTF

D gene: NA
V gene: TRBV11-2
J gene: TRBJ2-7
clone size: NA
CDR3 DNA: TGTGCCAGCAGCTTCTTTTCAGGGGGAGGACTAGCCGCCCACTACGAGCAGTACTTC
CDR3 protein: CASSFFSGGGLAAHYEQYF

D gene: NA
V gene: TRBV7-6
J gene: TRBJ2-7
clone size: NA
CDR3 DNA: TGTGCCAGCAGCTTAGCGTCAAGCGACAGGACTTTTTCCTACGAGCAGTACTTC
CDR3 protein: CASSLASSDRTFSYEQYF

D gene: NA
V gene: TRBV12-3/TRBV12-4
J gene: TRBJ1-2
clone size: NA
CDR3 DNA: TGTGCCAGCAGTTTGGGAGGGGAAGAGGGCTACACCTTC
CDR3 protein: CASSLGGEEGYTF

D gene: TRBD2
V gene: TRBV11-2
J gene: TRBJ2-2
clone size: NA
CDR3 DNA: TGTGCCAGCAGCTTAAGCGGGAGAATCACCGGGGAGCTGTTTTTT
CDR3 protein: CASSLSGRITGELFF

D gene: TRBD1
V gene: TRBV19
J gene: TRBJ1-4
clone size: NA
CDR3 DNA: TGTGCCAGTAGTCCGACGGACAGGCATAATGAAAAACTGTTTTTT
CDR3 protein: CASSPTDRHNEKLFF

D gene: TRBD2
V gene: TRBV5-5
J gene: TRBJ2-3
clone size: NA
CDR3 DNA: TGTGCCAGCAGCTCACCCCGCGGTAGCGGGATGGATACGCAGTATTTT
CDR3 protein: CASSSPRGSGMDTQYF

D gene: NA
V gene: TRBV19
J gene: TRBJ2-2
clone size: NA
CDR3 DNA: TGTGCCAGTAGCCGTTTGATGACTCAGAACACCGGGGAGCTGTTTTTT
CDR3 protein: CASSRLMTQNTGELFF

D gene: TRBD1
V gene: TRBV5-4
J gene: TRBJ2-3
clone size: NA
CDR3 DNA: TGTGCCAGCAGCGGAGGACAGGCTAGCACAGATACGCAGTATTTT
CDR3 protein: CASSGGQASTDTQYF

D gene: NA
V gene: TRBV6-6
J gene: TRBJ1-2
clone size: NA
CDR3 DNA: TGTGCCAGCAGCCAACCGGGACAAGGGCCTCTTGGCTACACCTTC
CDR3 protein: CASSQPGQGPLGYTF

D gene: NA
V gene: TRBV6-5
J gene: TRBJ2-7
clone size: NA
CDR3 DNA: TGTGCCAGCAGTCACGGGACTCACGAGCAGTACTTC
CDR3 protein: CASSHGTHEQYF

D gene: NA
V gene: TRBV3-1/TRBV3-2
J gene: TRBJ1-2
clone size: NA
CDR3 DNA: TGTGCCAGCAGCCAAGACATTGTCGCGGGGGGCTACACCTTC
CDR3 protein: CASSQDIVAGGYTF

D gene: NA
V gene: TRBV5-1
J gene: TRBJ1-3
clone size: NA
CDR3 DNA: TGCGCCAGCAGCTTGGGTGAGAGGGACTCTCGTCTCAGCTCTGGAAACACCATATATTTT
CDR3 protein: CASSLGERDSRLSSGNTIYF

D gene: TRBD1
V gene: TRBV2
J gene: TRBJ1-5
clone size: NA
CDR3 DNA: TGTGCCAGCGACCTAGTACCGACAGGGACCCAGCCCCAGCATTTT
CDR3 protein: CASDLVPTGTQPQHF

D gene: TRBD1
V gene: TRBV5-6
J gene: TRBJ1-2
clone size: NA
CDR3 DNA: TGTGCCAGCAGCTCGCTCGGCAGGACAGGTTCGGACTATGGCTACACCTTC
CDR3 protein: CASSSLGRTGSDYGYTF

D gene: NA
V gene: TRBV19
J gene: TRBJ2-1
clone size: NA
CDR3 DNA: TGTGCCAGTAGCCTGGGACTTTTCAATGAGCAGTTCTTC
CDR3 protein: CASSLGLFNEQFF

D gene: TRBD1
V gene: TRBV5-1
J gene: TRBJ2-7
clone size: NA
CDR3 DNA: TGCGCCACCTCGGGACAGGGGGGCTCCTACGAGCAGTACTTC
CDR3 protein: CATSGQGGSYEQYF